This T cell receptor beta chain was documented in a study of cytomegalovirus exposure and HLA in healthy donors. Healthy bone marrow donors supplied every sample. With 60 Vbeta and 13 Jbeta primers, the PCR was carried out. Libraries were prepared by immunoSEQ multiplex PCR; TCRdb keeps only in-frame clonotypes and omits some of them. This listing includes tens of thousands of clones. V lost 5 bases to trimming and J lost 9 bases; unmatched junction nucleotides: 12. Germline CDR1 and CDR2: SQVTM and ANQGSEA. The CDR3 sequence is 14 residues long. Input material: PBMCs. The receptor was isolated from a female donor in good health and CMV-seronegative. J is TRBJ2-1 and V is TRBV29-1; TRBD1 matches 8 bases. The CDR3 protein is CSVPTGTGRGEQFF. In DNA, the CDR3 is TGCAGCGTTCCGACAGGGACAGGTCGCGGTGAGCAGTTCTTC.